This T cell receptor (beta chain) derives from a study of blood T cell repertoires in COVID-19. Study background: From T cells, B-cell-depleted T cells, or PBMCs came the material, which was cDNA or gDNA.

The repertoire was sequenced with immunoSEQ multiplex PCR; TCRdb's copy has only in-frame clones and lacks some. The sample includes about 90,000 clones, more than 75% of them seen just once. The CDR3 has 15 residues. Germline values: CDR1 SGHTA, CDR2 FQGNSA. After removal of 5 bases from V and 9 bases from J, the junction contained 5 bases not matched to a gene. V gene TRBV7-2 combines with J gene TRBJ2-1; 15 nucleotides agree with TRBD2. Sequenced: peripheral blood. The sequence was obtained from a man between 70 and 80 years old with acute or convalescent COVID-19. Written as DNA, the CDR3 is TGTGCCAGCAGCACGGGACTAGCGGGAGGTGTTGAGCAGTTCTTC. Amino acids: CASSTGLAGGVEQFF.